These T cell receptor beta chains were read from a single sample in a study of CXCR3-negative and CXCR3-positive naive CD8 T cells. TCRdb derives one entry per CDR3 protein from the 5' RACE reads, leaving out DNA. The sample's table shows some 38,000 distinct CDR3 sequences. The sample comprised memory CD8+ T cells from blood. The receptors were sampled from a human donor in good health. Some clones in this sample may be carry-over from other donors' samples. CDR3s include the opening cysteine and the closing phenylalanine or tryptophan. Size is omitted from some rows. Given values are once, few, many or a class for expanded clones.

j_call clone_size v_call cdr3_aa
TRBJ2-7 - TRBV6-2/TRBV6-3 CASGTSGEQYF
TRBJ1-6 - TRBV12-3/TRBV12-4 CASSLTAVFSPLHF
TRBJ2-3 - TRBV7-2 CASSLGAAVSDTQYF
TRBJ2-3 - TRBV13 CASSFGNGPADTQYF
TRBJ2-1 - TRBV7-9 CASSLAAGVTEYYNEQFF
TRBJ2-1 - TRBV7-2 CASSQDRREVLSYNEQFF
TRBJ1-1 - TRBV4-3 CASSHQTTGAAEAFF
TRBJ1-1 - TRBV20-1 CSAKSDRGDPEAFF
TRBJ1-5 - TRBV9 CASSVSGDNQPQHF
TRBJ1-1 - TRBV27 CASSDTQNTEAFF
TRBJ2-7 - TRBV6-5 CASSYSAGSYEQYF
TRBJ1-5 - TRBV6-5 CASSPDMANQPQHF
TRBJ2-7 - TRBV9 CASSVGTGTGDEQYF
TRBJ1-5 - TRBV7-9 CASSTGSQPQHF
TRBJ2-3 - TRBV7-2 CASSSLGGSDTQYF
TRBJ1-2 - TRBV29-1 CSAGPGDGYTF
TRBJ2-1 - TRBV7-9 CASSSSSGGPRNEQFF
TRBJ2-7 - TRBV20-1 CSARGQGAPSYEQYF
TRBJ1-2 - TRBV4-2 CASSPRGDHGYTF
TRBJ1-1 - TRBV20-1 CSARDLTAGDTEAFF
TRBJ2-3 - TRBV7-9 CASRRGSMGTDTQYF
TRBJ2-7 medium-sized TRBV20-1 CSAQDGESSYEQYF
TRBJ2-2 - TRBV6-5 CASSYSIAAGTNTGELFF
TRBJ2-5 - TRBV29-1 CSVEDWGGQNPGETQYF
TRBJ2-7 - TRBV4-1 CASSQVADDEQYF
TRBJ2-5 - TRBV7-9 CAGSLIGKEETQYF
TRBJ2-1 - TRBV7-6 CASTSGTEQFF
TRBJ2-1 - TRBV20-1 CSAPLAGEGNEQFF
TRBJ2-2 - TRBV7-9 CASTNVGQGPGELFF